The present T cell receptor (beta chain) was sequenced within a study of shared clonotypes between healthy human individuals. Background on the study: Donors had three CD4 naive, three CD4 memory, two CD8 naive and one CD8 memory plate apiece.

Germline V CDR1 and CDR2: KGHSH, LQKENI. The V gene lost 3 bases and the J gene lost 2 bases, with 11 bases spanning the gap. The CDR3 totals 14 residues. Generated by immunoSEQ multiplex PCR, the TCRdb table keeps only in-frame clones and is missing some. There are under 850,000 clones in the sample; 72% occur only once, and about 1.7% lies in the top ten. The sequencing input was memory CD4+ T cells sorted from blood. The subset was: CD45RA-negative fraction. This receptor was identified in a woman aged 30 to 39 in good health. The chain recombines TRBV18 with TRBJ2-7; no clear D. The DNA for the CDR3 is TGTGCCAGCTCACCGGGTGCCCCCACCTACGAGCAGTACTTC. Translation: CASSPGAPTYEQYF. Based on the CDR3 plus reference TRBV18 and TRBJ2-7, the full variable domain is NAGVMQNPRHLVRRRGQEARLRCSPMKGHSHVYWYRQLPEEGLKFMVYLQKENIIDESGMPKERFSAEFPKEGPSILRIQQVVRGDSAAYFCASSPGAPTYEQYFGPGTRLTVT.